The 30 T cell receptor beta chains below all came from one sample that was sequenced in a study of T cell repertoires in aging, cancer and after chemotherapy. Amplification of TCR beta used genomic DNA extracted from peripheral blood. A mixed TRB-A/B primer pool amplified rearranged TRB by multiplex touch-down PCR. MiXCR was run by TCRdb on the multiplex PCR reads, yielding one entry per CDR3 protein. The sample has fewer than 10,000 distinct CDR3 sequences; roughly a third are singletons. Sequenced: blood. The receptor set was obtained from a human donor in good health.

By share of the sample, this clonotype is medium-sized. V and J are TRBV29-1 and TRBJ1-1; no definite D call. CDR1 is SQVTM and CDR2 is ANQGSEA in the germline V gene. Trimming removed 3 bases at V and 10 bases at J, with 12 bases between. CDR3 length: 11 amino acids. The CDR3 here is CSVDLGRVAFF. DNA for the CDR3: TGCAGCGTTGATCTGGGGAGGGTAGCTTTCTTT.

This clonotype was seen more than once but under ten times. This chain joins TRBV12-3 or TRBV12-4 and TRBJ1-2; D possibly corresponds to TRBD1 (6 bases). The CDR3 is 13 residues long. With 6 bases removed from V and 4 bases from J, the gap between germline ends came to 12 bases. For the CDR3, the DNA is TGTGCCAGCAGCCGAGGGGGGACCTATGGCTACACCTTC. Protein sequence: CASSRGGTYGYTF.

The CDR3 coding sequence is TGTGCCAGCAGCCCCCGGGGGGTCCCTGGAAACACCATATATTTT. Its protein product is CASSPRGVPGNTIYF. The rearrangement links TRBV5-6 to TRBJ1-3, with a weak D call TRBD1 (5 bases). Between the trimmed V and J ends, which lost 4 bases and 2 bases, there was a span of 13 bases. Germline V CDR1 and CDR2: SGHDT, YYEEEE. This CDR3 has 15 residues.

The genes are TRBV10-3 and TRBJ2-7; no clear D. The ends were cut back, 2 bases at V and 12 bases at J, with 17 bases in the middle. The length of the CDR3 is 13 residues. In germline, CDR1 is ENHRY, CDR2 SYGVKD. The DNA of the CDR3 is TGTGCCATCAGTGAGGCTTCCGACCCGAGTAGGTACTTC. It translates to CAISEASDPSRYF.

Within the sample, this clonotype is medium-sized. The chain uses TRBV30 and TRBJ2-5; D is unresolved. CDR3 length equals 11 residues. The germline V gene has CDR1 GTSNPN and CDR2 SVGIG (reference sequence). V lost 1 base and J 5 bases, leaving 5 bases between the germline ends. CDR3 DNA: TGTGCCTGGAGTGGTATGGAGACCCAGTACTTC. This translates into CAWSGMETQYF.

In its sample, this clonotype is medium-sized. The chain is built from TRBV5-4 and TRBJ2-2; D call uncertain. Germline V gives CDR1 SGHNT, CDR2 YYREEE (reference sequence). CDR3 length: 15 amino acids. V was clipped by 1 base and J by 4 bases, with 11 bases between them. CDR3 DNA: TGTGCCAGCAGCTTGCCGGGCGTCCCCACCGGGGAGCTGTTTTTT. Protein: CASSLPGVPTGELFF.

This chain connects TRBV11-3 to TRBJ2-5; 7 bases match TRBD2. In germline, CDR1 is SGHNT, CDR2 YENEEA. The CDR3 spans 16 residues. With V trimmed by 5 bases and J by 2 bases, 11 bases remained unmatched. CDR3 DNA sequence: TGTGCCAGCAGCCCCGTAGGGGCGGGGGATCAAGAGACCCAGTACTTC. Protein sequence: CASSPVGAGDQETQYF.

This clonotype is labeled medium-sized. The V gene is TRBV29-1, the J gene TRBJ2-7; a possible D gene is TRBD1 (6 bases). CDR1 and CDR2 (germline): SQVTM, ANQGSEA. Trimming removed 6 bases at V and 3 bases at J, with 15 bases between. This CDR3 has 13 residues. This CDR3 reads CSVTRGQYYEQYF. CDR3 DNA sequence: TGCAGCGTGACCCGAGGACAGTACTACGAGCAGTACTTC.

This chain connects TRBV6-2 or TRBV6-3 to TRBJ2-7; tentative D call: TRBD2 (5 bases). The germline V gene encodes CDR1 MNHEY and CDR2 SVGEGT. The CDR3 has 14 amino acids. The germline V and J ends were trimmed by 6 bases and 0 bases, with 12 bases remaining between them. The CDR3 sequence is CASSKTGSSYEQYF. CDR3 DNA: TGTGCCAGCAGCAAGACGGGGAGCTCCTACGAGCAGTACTTC.

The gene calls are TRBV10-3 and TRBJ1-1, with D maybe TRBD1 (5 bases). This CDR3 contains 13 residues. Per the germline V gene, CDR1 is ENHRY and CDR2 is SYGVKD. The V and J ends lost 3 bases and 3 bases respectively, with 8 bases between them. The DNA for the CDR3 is TGTGCCATCAGTGACAGGGCGGACACTGAAGCTTTCTTT. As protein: CAISDRADTEAFF.

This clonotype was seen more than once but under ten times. CDR3 DNA sequence: TGCGCCAGCAGCTCACCCGGGACTAGCGGGATGGCAGATACGCAGTATTTT. This sequence encodes CASSSPGTSGMADTQYF. This chain connects TRBV5-1 to TRBJ2-3, with 13 bases matching TRBD2. V shed 3 bases and J 4 bases; nucleotides not matched to a gene: 8. The length of the CDR3 is 17 residues. CDR1 SGHRS and CDR2 YFSETQ come from the germline V gene.

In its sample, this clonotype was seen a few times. CDR3 DNA: TGTGCCAGCATCACCGGGACAGGGAACGGGGCCAACGTCCTGACTTTC. Encoded protein: CASITGTGNGANVLTF. This sequence joins TRBV6-4 and TRBJ2-6; TRBD1 aligns across 9 bases. V lost 7 bases, J lost 4 bases, and 8 bases stayed unmatched. The CDR3 runs 16 residues. Germline V gene sequence: CDR1 MRHNA, CDR2 SNTAGT.

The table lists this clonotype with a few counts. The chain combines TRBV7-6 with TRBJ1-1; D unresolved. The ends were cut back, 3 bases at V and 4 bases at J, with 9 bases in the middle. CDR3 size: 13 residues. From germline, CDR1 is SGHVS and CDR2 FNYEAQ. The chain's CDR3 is CASSLSSSTEAFF. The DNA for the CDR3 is TGTGCCAGCAGCTTGTCGTCAAGCACTGAAGCTTTCTTT.

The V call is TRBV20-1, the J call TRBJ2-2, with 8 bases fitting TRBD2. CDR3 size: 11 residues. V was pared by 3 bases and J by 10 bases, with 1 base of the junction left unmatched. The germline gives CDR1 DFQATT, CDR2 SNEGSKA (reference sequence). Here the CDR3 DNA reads TGCAGTGCTAGCGGGGGGGCGGAGCTGTTTTTT. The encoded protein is CSASGGAELFF.

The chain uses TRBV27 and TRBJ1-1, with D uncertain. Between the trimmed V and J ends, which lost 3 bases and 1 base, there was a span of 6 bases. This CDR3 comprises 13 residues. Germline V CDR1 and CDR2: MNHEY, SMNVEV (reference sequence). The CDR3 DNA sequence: TGTGCCAGCAGTTTTGAACCGAACACTGAAGCTTTCTTT. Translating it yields CASSFEPNTEAFF.

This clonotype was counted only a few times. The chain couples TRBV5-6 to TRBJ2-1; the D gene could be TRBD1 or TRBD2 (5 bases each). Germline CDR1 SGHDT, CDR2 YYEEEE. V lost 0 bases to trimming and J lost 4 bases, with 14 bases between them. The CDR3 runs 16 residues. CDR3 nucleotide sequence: TGTGCCAGCAGCTTGGGGGCGAGGGGACCATACAATGAGCAGTTCTTC. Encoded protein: CASSLGARGPYNEQFF.

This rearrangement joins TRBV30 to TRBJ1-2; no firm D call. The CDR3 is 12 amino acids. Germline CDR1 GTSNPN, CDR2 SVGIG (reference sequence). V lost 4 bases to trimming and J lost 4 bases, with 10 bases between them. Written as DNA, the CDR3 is TGTGCCTGGATGCTGGCGGGCTATGGCTACACCTTC. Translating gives CAWMLAGYGYTF.

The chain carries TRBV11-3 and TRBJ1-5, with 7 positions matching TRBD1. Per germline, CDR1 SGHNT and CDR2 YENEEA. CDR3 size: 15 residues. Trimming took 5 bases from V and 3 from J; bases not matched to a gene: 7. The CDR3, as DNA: TGTGCCAGCAGCCTGACAGGGTATAACAATCAGCCCCAGCATTTT. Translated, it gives CASSLTGYNNQPQHF.

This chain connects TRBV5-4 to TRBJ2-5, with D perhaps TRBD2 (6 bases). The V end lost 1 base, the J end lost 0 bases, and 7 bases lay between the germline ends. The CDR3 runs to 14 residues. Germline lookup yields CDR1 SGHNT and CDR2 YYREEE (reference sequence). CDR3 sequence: CASSLRDYQETQYF. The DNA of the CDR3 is TGTGCCAGCAGCTTGCGGGACTACCAAGAGACCCAGTACTTC. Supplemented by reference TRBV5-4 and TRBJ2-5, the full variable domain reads ETGVTQSPTHLIKTRGQQVTLRCSSQSGHNTVSWYQQALGQGPQFIFQYYREEENGRGNFPPRFSGLQFPNYSSELNVNALELDDSALYLCASSLRDYQETQYFGPGTRLLVL.

The CDR3 DNA follows: TGCAGTGCTAGACGAATGGCGGCAGATACGCAGTATTTT. Its translation: CSARRMAADTQYF. This chain connects TRBV20-1 to TRBJ2-3; D call uncertain. The CDR3 covers 13 residues. The V gene lost 2 bases and the J gene lost 4 bases, with 10 bases spanning the gap. Per the germline V gene, CDR1 is DFQATT and CDR2 is SNEGSKA (reference sequence).

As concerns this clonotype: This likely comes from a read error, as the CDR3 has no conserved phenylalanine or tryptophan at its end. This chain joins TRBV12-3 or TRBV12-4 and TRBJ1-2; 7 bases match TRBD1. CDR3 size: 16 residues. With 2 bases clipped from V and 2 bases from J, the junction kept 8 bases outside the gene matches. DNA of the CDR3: TGTGCCAGCAGTTTATCTACAGGGGAAAGGAACTATGGCTACACCTCC. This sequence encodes CASSLSTGERNYGYTS.

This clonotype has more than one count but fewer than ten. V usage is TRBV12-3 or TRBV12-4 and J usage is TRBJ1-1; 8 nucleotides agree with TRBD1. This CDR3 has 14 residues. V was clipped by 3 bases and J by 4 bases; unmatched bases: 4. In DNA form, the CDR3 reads TGTGCCAGCAGTTTCGGACAGGGAGGCACTGAAGCTTTCTTT. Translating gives CASSFGQGGTEAFF.

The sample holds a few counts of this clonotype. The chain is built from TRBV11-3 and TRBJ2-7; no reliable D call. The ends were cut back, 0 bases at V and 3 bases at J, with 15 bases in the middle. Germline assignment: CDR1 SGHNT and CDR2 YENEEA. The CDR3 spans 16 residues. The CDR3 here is CASSLDLQPTNYEQYF. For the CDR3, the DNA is TGTGCCAGCAGCTTAGATCTACAGCCTACCAACTACGAGCAGTACTTC. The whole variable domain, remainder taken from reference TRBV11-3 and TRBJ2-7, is EAGVVQSPRYKIIEKKQPVAFWCNPISGHNTLYWYLQNLGQGPELLIRYENEEAVDDSQLPKDRFSAERLKGVDSTLKIQPAELGDSAVYLCASSLDLQPTNYEQYFGPGTRLTVT.

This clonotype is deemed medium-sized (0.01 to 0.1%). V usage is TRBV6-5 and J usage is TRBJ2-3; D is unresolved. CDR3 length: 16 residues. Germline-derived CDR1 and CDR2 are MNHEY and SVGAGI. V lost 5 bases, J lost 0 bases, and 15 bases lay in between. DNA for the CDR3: TGTGCCAGCAGTCATGCTACGTCCCGTAGCACAGATACGCAGTATTTT. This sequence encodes CASSHATSRSTDTQYF.

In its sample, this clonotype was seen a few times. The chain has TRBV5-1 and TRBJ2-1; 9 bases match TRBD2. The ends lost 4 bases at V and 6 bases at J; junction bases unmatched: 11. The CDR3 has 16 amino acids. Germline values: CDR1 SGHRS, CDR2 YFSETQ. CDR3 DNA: TGCGCCAGCAGCGCCAGAGTAGCGGGGGCCGGCAATGAGCAGTTCTTC. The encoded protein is CASSARVAGAGNEQFF.

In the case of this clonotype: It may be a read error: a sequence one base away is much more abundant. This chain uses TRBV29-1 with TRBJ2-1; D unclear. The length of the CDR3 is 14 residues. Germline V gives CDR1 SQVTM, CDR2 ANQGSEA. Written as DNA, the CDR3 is TGCAGCTTGGGTGAGCTCCCCGTTTTGAATGAGGAGTTCTTC. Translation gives CSLGELPVLNEEFF.

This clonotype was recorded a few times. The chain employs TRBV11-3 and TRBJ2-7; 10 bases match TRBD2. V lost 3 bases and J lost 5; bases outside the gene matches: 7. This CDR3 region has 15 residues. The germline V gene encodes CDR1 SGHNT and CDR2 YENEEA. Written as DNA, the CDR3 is TGTGCCAGCAGCTTCCCCCCTAGCGGGAGCAACGAGCAGTACTTC. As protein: CASSFPPSGSNEQYF.

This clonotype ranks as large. CDR3 sequence reads: CSVRTGSGANVLTF. The CDR3 bases are TGCAGCGTGAGGACAGGGAGTGGGGCCAACGTCCTGACTTTC. The rearrangement uses TRBV29-1 and TRBJ2-6; TRBD1 aligns across 8 bases. From germline, CDR1 is SQVTM and CDR2 ANQGSEA. V was clipped by 6 bases and J by 3 bases; unmatched bases: 4. This CDR3 comprises 14 residues.

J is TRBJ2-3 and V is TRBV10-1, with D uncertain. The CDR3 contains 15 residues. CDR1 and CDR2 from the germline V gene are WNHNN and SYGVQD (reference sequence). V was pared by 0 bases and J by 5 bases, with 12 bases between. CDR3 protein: CASSESFGSLDTQYF. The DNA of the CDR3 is TGCGCCAGCAGTGAGTCGTTCGGAAGTTTAGATACGCAGTATTTT.

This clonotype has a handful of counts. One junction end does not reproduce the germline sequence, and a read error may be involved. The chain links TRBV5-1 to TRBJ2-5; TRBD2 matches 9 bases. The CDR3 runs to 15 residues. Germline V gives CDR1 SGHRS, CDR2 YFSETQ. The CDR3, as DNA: TGTGCCAGCAGCTTGGGTGCGGGAGGGCCGGAGACCCAGTACTTC. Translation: CASSLGAGGPETQYF. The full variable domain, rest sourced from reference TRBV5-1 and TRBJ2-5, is KAGVTQTPRYLIKTRGQQVTLSCSPISGHRSVSWYQQTPGQGLQFLFEYFSETQRNKGNFPGRFSGRQFSNSRSEMNVSTLELGDSALYLCASSLGAGGPETQYFGPGTRLLVL.